Sequencing of this T cell receptor (beta chain) was carried out in a study of blood T cell repertoires in COVID-19. Original handling: The authors estimated nucleated cell counts from reference gene primer amplification. Produced via immunoSEQ multiplex PCR; TCRdb's table is partial and in-frame only. That table furnishes V, J and clone size, whereas the DNA furnished D and trimming. This sample carries just over 250,000 clones, about 90% of them seen once, and the ten largest clones take approximately 2.6%. This TCR was recovered from a person aged 18-35 years with COVID-19, enrolled during active disease. The sample consisted of peripheral blood.

CDR3: CASSIFRTSVQEINEQFF. CDR3 coding DNA: TGTGCCAGTAGTATATTCAGGACTAGCGTTCAGGAGATCAATGAGCAGTTCTTC. The gene calls are TRBV19 and TRBJ2-1; TRBD2 matches at 9 bases. V was clipped by 2 bases and J by 6 bases; unmatched bases: 14. Per germline, CDR1 LNHDA and CDR2 SQIVND (reference sequence). This CDR3 region has 18 residues.